Each of the 29 T cell receptor beta chains below was sequenced from the same sample in a study of cytomegalovirus exposure and HLA in healthy donors. PCR employed 60 Vbeta and 13 Jbeta primers. TCRdb's copy holds only in-frame clones and misses some; the assay was immunoSEQ multiplex PCR. The sample holds 75,000 to 90,000 clones, around 84% seen once. The sequencing input was PBMCs. The receptors originated from a woman aged 35 to 49 in good health and CMV-seropositive.

The CDR3 DNA reads as TGTGCCAGCAGCTCGGGAGGGGGGGGTTCCGGGGAGCTGTTTTTT. Translated: CASSSGGGGSGELFF. V and J are TRBV9 and TRBJ2-2, with 8 positions matching TRBD2. Germline lookup yields CDR1 SGDLS and CDR2 YYNGEE. The CDR3 has 15 residues. Unmatched junction bases numbered 8, after V lost 4 bases and J lost 6 bases.

In nucleotides, the CDR3 is TGTGCCAGCAGCTTAGGGGAGGAGCAGTACTTC. Its protein is CASSLGEEQYF. The chain combines TRBV7-8 with TRBJ2-5, with a tentative D call TRBD2 (6 bases). CDR3 size: 11 residues. CDR1 is SGHVS, CDR2 FQNEAQ, per germline. Deletions cut 1 base from V and 11 bases from J, with 8 bases between.

Concerning this clone itself: At the DNA level, this CDR3 is encoded by other sequences in the same sample as well. J is TRBJ1-3 and V is TRBV15; TRBD1 agrees at 10 bases. This CDR3 region has 15 residues. J was trimmed by 3 bases and V by 5 bases; bases with no gene match: 4. Germline V gene lookup returns CDR1 LNHNV and CDR2 YYDKDF (reference sequence). The CDR3 sequence is CATSFGQGVGNTIYF. Written as DNA, the CDR3 is TGTGCCACCAGCTTTGGACAGGGGGTTGGAAACACCATATATTTT.

The chain links TRBV4-1 to TRBJ1-2; a possible D gene is TRBD1 (6 bases). The CDR3 runs to 16 residues. V dropped 1 base and J dropped 3 bases, with 15 bases sitting between them. Germline V lookup: CDR1 MGHRA, CDR2 YSYEKL. The CDR3 nucleotides read TGCGCCAGCAGCCAAGCTCAGGGGAAGAGGTACTATGGCTACACCTTC. As protein: CASSQAQGKRYYGYTF.

V and J are TRBV6-4 and TRBJ1-6, with D possibly TRBD1 on 5 matching bases. This CDR3 is built from 14 residues. Trimming pared 8 bases from V and 8 bases from J, leaving 16 bases between. Germline V gene lookup returns CDR1 MRHNA and CDR2 SNTAGT. CDR3 region: CASRPGGADSPLHF. The DNA of the CDR3 is TGTGCCAGCCGGCCGGGAGGGGCTGATTCACCCCTCCACTTT.

With regard to this clone: The identical CDR3 is also encoded by other nucleotide sequences in the sample. The chain has TRBV11-3 and TRBJ2-1; a possible D gene is TRBD2 (5 bases). Trimming left V 0 bases short and J 0 bases short, with 15 bases between. This CDR3 spans 18 amino acids. The V gene's germline CDR1 is SGHNT and CDR2 YENEEA. The CDR3 sequence is CASSLDQGGSSSYNEQFF. CDR3 sequence (DNA): TGTGCCAGCAGCTTAGATCAAGGAGGCAGTAGCTCCTACAATGAGCAGTTCTTC. The whole variable domain, filled in from reference TRBV11-3 and TRBJ2-1, reads EAGVVQSPRYKIIEKKQPVAFWCNPISGHNTLYWYLQNLGQGPELLIRYENEEAVDDSQLPKDRFSAERLKGVDSTLKIQPAELGDSAVYLCASSLDQGGSSSYNEQFFGPGTRLTVL.

As DNA, the CDR3 is TGTGCCAGCAGTGAATCTGTACAGGGCCCGTATAGCAATCAGCCCCAGCATTTT. As protein: CASSESVQGPYSNQPQHF. This chain joins TRBV6-1 and TRBJ1-5, with D maybe TRBD1 (6 bases). CDR3 length equals 18 residues. Trimming removed 2 bases at V and 0 bases at J, with 17 bases between. Per the germline V gene, CDR1 is MNHNS and CDR2 is SASEGT.

This chain uses TRBV6-1 with TRBJ2-7, with D uncertain. The ends were cut back, 4 bases at V and 6 bases at J, with 16 bases in the middle. This CDR3 is built from 14 residues. Germline CDR1 MNHNS, CDR2 SASEGT. The CDR3 sequence is CASSGLPRRGEQYF. The DNA of the CDR3 is TGTGCCAGCAGTGGACTCCCCCGAAGAGGCGAGCAGTACTTC.

The chain uses TRBV12-2 and TRBJ1-4; TRBD1 is taken as the D call from the table, unchecked against the DNA. TRBV12-2 is described as a pseudogene. This CDR3 comprises 14 residues. CDR3 loop: CASPTQGSNEKLFF. The DNA for the CDR3 is TGTGCAAGTCCCACGCAGGGGTCAAATGAAAAACTGTTTTTT.

The chain recombines TRBV6-6 with TRBJ1-3, with D perhaps TRBD1 (6 bases). This CDR3 region has 14 residues. Germline values: CDR1 MNHNY, CDR2 SVGAGI (reference sequence). The V end was cut by 5 bases, the J end by 2 bases, with 10 bases between. The CDR3 region has the DNA TGTGCCAGCAGTACGGACAGCGCTGGAAACACCATATATTTT. Its translation is CASSTDSAGNTIYF.

V gene TRBV2 combines with J gene TRBJ1-5, with TRBD1 as a possible D gene (5 bases). The CDR3 runs 14 residues. Germline CDR1 reads SNHLY; CDR2 reads FYNNEI. The V end was cut by 6 bases, the J end by 7 bases, with 16 bases between. CDR3 nucleotide sequence: TGTGCCAGCAGCCGGGACTCCCAGAAGCAGCCCCAGCATTTT. Its protein product is CASSRDSQKQPQHF.

The chain joins TRBV5-6 to TRBJ2-5; TRBD1 matches at 7 bases. The DNA end favors TRBJ2-7, so the J call may be wrong. Germline assignment: CDR1 SGHDT and CDR2 YYEEEE. CDR3 length: 18 amino acids. The CDR3 DNA is TGTGCCAGCAGCAGAGGGACAGACCGATACCGATACTCCTACGAGCAGTACTTC. Amino acid sequence: CASSRGTDRYRYSYEQYF.

This clone was detected only a few times. At one of its ends the junction is not consistent with the germline gene, which may arise from a read error. This chain links TRBV7-9 with TRBJ2-5; 8 bases line up with TRBD2. This CDR3 spans 16 amino acids. Germline loops: CDR1 SEHNR, CDR2 FQNEAQ (reference sequence). The CDR3 DNA reads as TGTTCCAGCAGTCGTAGTTCTTGGACTAGCATAGAGACCCAGTACTTC. It translates to CSSSRSSWTSIETQYF. The entire variable domain, with the rest obtained from reference TRBV7-9 and TRBJ2-5, is as follows: DTGVSQNPRHKITKRGQNVTFRCDPISEHNRLYWYRQTLGQGPEFLTYFQNEAQLEKSRLLSDRFSAERPKGSFSTLEIQRTEQGDSAMYLCSSSRSSWTSIETQYFGPGTRLLVL.

The sample holds one count of this clone. J is TRBJ1-2 and V is TRBV2, with TRBD1 matching 10 bases. This CDR3 has 16 amino acids. Germline trimming cut 1 base from V and 2 bases from J; bases unmatched to any gene: 4. CDR1 is SNHLY and CDR2 is FYNNEI in the germline V gene. DNA of the CDR3: TGTGCCAGCAGTGAAGGGACAGGGGGTGTAAACTATGGCTACACCTTC. Translation gives CASSEGTGGVNYGYTF.

V is TRBV4-3 and J is TRBJ2-2, with D possibly matching TRBD2 (6 bases). V was pared by 4 bases and J by 6 bases, with 15 bases between. Germline V CDR1 and CDR2: LGHNA, YSLEER. The CDR3 loop spans 15 amino acids. The CDR3 bases are TGCGCCAGCAGCCCGACGGTGACTAGTCCCGGGGAGCTGTTTTTT. Residues: CASSPTVTSPGELFF.

The chain carries TRBV4-3 and TRBJ2-7, with 8 nucleotides matching TRBD1. This CDR3 spans 14 amino acids. V was pared by 4 bases and J by 3 bases, with 5 bases of the junction left unmatched. Germline lookup yields CDR1 LGHNA and CDR2 YSLEER. The chain's CDR3 is CASSLAGQDYEQYF. Written as DNA, the CDR3 is TGCGCCAGCAGCCTCGCGGGACAGGACTACGAGCAGTACTTC.

This chain uses TRBV6-1 with TRBJ2-3; 8 nucleotides match TRBD1. V was clipped by 4 bases and J by 4 bases; unmatched bases: 13. Germline lookup yields CDR1 MNHNS and CDR2 SASEGT. The CDR3 runs 17 residues. The CDR3 DNA is TGTGCCAGCAGTGGGCTGCGAGGCAGGGGGCTCGCAGATACGCAGTATTTT. Translated, it gives CASSGLRGRGLADTQYF.

V gene TRBV7-3 combines with J gene TRBJ2-3; tentatively, D is TRBD2 (7 bases). Trimming took 5 bases from V and 1 from J, leaving 19 bases between them. Per the germline V gene, CDR1 is SGHTA and CDR2 is FQGTGA. The CDR3 totals 17 residues. The CDR3 protein is CASSPASGGPGTDTQYF. CDR3 nucleotides: TGTGCCAGCAGCCCAGCCTCCGGGGGGCCGGGCACAGATACGCAGTATTTT.

The chain links TRBV7-8 to TRBJ2-2; no definite D call. Germline V gives CDR1 SGHVS, CDR2 FQNEAQ. The length of the CDR3 is 16 residues. V was pared by 1 base and J by 0 bases, with 9 bases between. In nucleotides, the CDR3 is TGTGCCAGCAGCTTAGGGGCGTTTTCGAACACCGGGGAGCTGTTTTTT. Its protein product is CASSLGAFSNTGELFF.

The rearrangement joins TRBV4-3 to TRBJ2-1, with 11 bases fitting TRBD1. Germline CDR1 is LGHNA and CDR2 is YSLEER. The V gene end was trimmed by 0 bases and the J gene end by 13 bases; junction bases not matched to a gene: 11. This CDR3 is built from 16 residues. The CDR3, as DNA: TGCGCCAGCAGCCAAGACAGGACAGGGGGCTCCGCACGCCAGTTCTTC. This encodes CASSQDRTGGSARQFF.

This clone was counted only a few times. The V gene is TRBV30, the J gene TRBJ1-1, with D perhaps TRBD1 (6 bases). The CDR3 has 11 amino acids. Germline lookup yields CDR1 GTSNPN and CDR2 SVGIG (reference sequence). Trimming stripped 3 bases from V and 7 bases from J, with 9 bases between. CDR3 in DNA: TGTGCCTGGAGGGGGGACATTGAAGCTTTCTTT. Protein: CAWRGDIEAFF.

The chain has TRBV15 and TRBJ1-6; 12 bases are shared with TRBD1. Germline lookup yields CDR1 LNHNV and CDR2 YYDKDF (reference sequence). CDR3 length equals 18 residues. J was trimmed by 2 bases and V by 9 bases; bases with no gene match: 11. CDR3 sequence (DNA): TGTGCCACAGCGCCGGGACAGGGGGCGCCCACCTATAATTCACCCCTCCACTTT. It translates to CATAPGQGAPTYNSPLHF.

The chain recombines TRBV11-3 with TRBJ2-3, with D maybe TRBD2 (5 bases). The germline V gene encodes CDR1 SGHNT and CDR2 YENEEA. V lost 2 bases, J lost 8 bases, and 11 bases lay in between. The CDR3 spans 13 residues. For the CDR3, the DNA is TGTGCCAGCAGCTTATCCGGGATTGGTACGCAGTATTTT. Protein product: CASSLSGIGTQYF.

The sample holds one count of this clone. The rearrangement links TRBV6-5 to TRBJ1-5; D is unresolved. The CDR3 contains 13 residues. Germline CDR1 is MNHEY and CDR2 is SVGAGI. V was clipped by 7 bases and J by 7 bases, with 14 bases between them. CDR3 sequence: CASTVGQGQPQHF. DNA for the CDR3: TGTGCCAGCACCGTGGGCCAAGGACAGCCCCAGCATTTT.

This chain links TRBV30 with TRBJ2-3, with 10 bases aligning to TRBD1. The CDR3 has 14 residues. In germline, CDR1 is GTSNPN, CDR2 SVGIG (reference sequence). V trimming: 1 base; J trimming: 6 bases; junction bases outside the gene matches: 4. This CDR3 is CAWSEGQGLDTQYF. Here the CDR3 DNA reads TGTGCCTGGAGTGAGGGACAGGGGTTGGATACGCAGTATTTT.

There are a few counts of this clone. The CDR3 nucleotides read TGTGCCAGCAGCTTAGGCAGGGTCTCCGAGCAGTACTTC. This translates into CASSLGRVSEQYF. The chain joins TRBV5-4 to TRBJ2-7, with D maybe TRBD1 (5 bases). Trimming stripped 2 bases from V and 6 bases from J, with 12 bases between. The CDR3 loop spans 13 amino acids. CDR1 is SGHNT and CDR2 is YYREEE in the germline V gene (reference sequence).

The rearrangement uses TRBV7-2 and TRBJ2-1, with TRBD1 matching 11 bases. The CDR3 is made up of 16 amino acids. Germline V gives CDR1 SGHTA, CDR2 FQGNSA. The V gene end was trimmed by 5 bases and the J gene end by 10 bases; junction bases not matched to a gene: 13. This CDR3 reads CASSVTLGQGVWEQFF. The CDR3 DNA reads as TGTGCCAGCAGCGTTACCCTGGGACAGGGGGTATGGGAGCAGTTCTTC.

The chain links TRBV12-1 to TRBJ1-2; the table's D call, TRBD1, was not checked against the DNA. TRBV12-1 represents a pseudogene. The CDR3 spans 12 residues. The CDR3 sequence: CASSFTRTGVTF. The CDR3 nucleotides are TGTGCCAGCAGCTTTACCCGGACAGGGGTCACCTTC.

This chain uses TRBV28 with TRBJ1-1; possible D gene TRBD1, 5 bases. This CDR3 comprises 14 residues. V lost 6 bases to trimming and J lost 3 bases, with 14 bases between them. Germline V gene lookup returns CDR1 MDHEN and CDR2 SYDVKM. CDR3 DNA sequence: TGTGCCAGCAGCCAACAGGTTTTGCACACTGAAGCTTTCTTT. Protein product: CASSQQVLHTEAFF.